The 3 T cell receptor beta chains reported below all come from one sample, sequenced in a study of cytomegalovirus exposure and HLA in healthy donors. Primers included in the PCR were 60 Vbeta and 13 Jbeta primers. The method was immunoSEQ multiplex PCR; TCRdb's version includes in-frame clones alone and lacks a portion of them. In the table there are about 180,000 clones, 77% of which are singletons. Sequenced material: PBMCs. The receptors were sampled from a man aged 18 to 29 in good health and CMV-seronegative.

The gene calls are TRBV5-4 and TRBJ2-7; D uncertain. Looked up from germline, CDR1 is SGHNT and CDR2 is YYREEE (reference sequence). This CDR3 is 14 amino acids long. V gave up 4 bases and J gave up 5 bases, with 16 bases separating them. The CDR3 loop is CASSPAYSRNEQYF. The DNA for the CDR3 is TGTGCCAGCAGCCCGGCATACAGTCGGAACGAGCAGTACTTC.

A single count supports this clone. This specimen includes other DNA sequences encoding the same CDR3. This chain connects TRBV7-9 to TRBJ1-5, with 12 nucleotides matching TRBD1. CDR1 is SEHNR and CDR2 is FQNEAQ in the germline V gene (reference sequence). V was clipped by 5 bases and J by 0 bases; unmatched bases: 5. This CDR3 region has 17 residues. The CDR3 sequence is CASSTGTGGGSNQPQHF. In nucleotides, the CDR3 is TGTGCCAGCAGCACCGGGACAGGGGGCGGTAGCAATCAGCCCCAGCATTTT.

This chain connects TRBV7-2 to TRBJ1-2; D is undetermined. Per germline, CDR1 SGHTA and CDR2 FQGNSA. The germline V and J ends were trimmed by 1 base and 0 bases, with 12 bases remaining between them. This CDR3 has 16 amino acids. This CDR3 is CASSLGPARTNYGYTF. For the CDR3, the DNA is TGTGCCAGCAGCTTAGGGCCAGCGAGGACTAACTATGGCTACACCTTC.